Listed below are T cell receptor beta chains from one sample, sequenced in a study of T cell repertoires in cytomegalovirus infection. MiXCR, run by TCRdb on the reads, gives a single entry per CDR3 protein. The table has 350,000 to 550,000 distinct CDR3 sequences, roughly a third seen once. The sample was PBMCs. The receptors stem from a human donor in good health (CMV status not recorded). Some clones in this sample may be carry-over from other donors' samples. CDR3s include the opening cysteine and the closing phenylalanine or tryptophan. The D gene is left open where the match is weak. The size field is filled for only some rows; it gives once, few, many or a size class.

>NA|TRBV19|NA|TRBJ1-2
CASNGGRSGGYTF
TGTGCCAGTAACGGCGGGAGGTCCGGAGGCTACACCTTC
>NA|TRBV7-6|TRBD2|TRBJ2-1
CASSLWVGGGVHEQFF
TGTGCCAGCAGCTTATGGGTGGGGGGGGGAGTGCATGAGCAGTTCTTC
>few|TRBV18|NA|TRBJ1-5
CASSPGIGNQPQHF
TGTGCCAGCTCACCAGGGATCGGCAATCAGCCCCAGCATTTT
>NA|TRBV14|TRBD1|TRBJ1-4
CASNLIGQGSTNEKLFF
TGTGCCAGCAACCTAATTGGACAGGGGTCAACTAATGAAAAACTGTTTTTT
>NA|TRBV6-2/TRBV6-3|TRBD1|TRBJ1-5
CASRADRVQPQHF
TGTGCCAGCAGGGCAGACAGGGTTCAGCCCCAGCATTTT
>few|TRBV7-8|NA|TRBJ2-5
CASSLAPGGVETQYF
TGTGCCAGCAGCTTAGCGCCGGGCGGGGTGGAGACCCAGTACTTC
>NA|TRBV6-6|NA|TRBJ1-4
CASSVITGTTNEKLFF
TGTGCCAGCAGTGTGATCACAGGGACCACTAATGAAAAACTGTTTTTT
>NA|TRBV7-3|NA|TRBJ2-1
CASSSGQGGPNRNEQFF
TGTGCCAGCAGCTCAGGTCAAGGTGGACCAAATCGGAATGAGCAGTTCTTC
>many|TRBV11-2|TRBD1|TRBJ1-5
CASSLDPTGDGPQHF
TGTGCCAGCAGCTTAGATCCTACAGGGGATGGGCCCCAGCATTTT
>few|TRBV27|NA|TRBJ1-1
CASSFVGGLNTEAFF
TGTGCCAGCAGTTTTGTGGGGGGCTTGAACACTGAAGCTTTCTTT
>NA|TRBV5-6|TRBD2|TRBJ2-1
CASSPGGRRGATRF
TGTGCCAGCAGCCCGGGGGGCCGGCGGGGGGCCACCCGCTTC
>NA|TRBV12-3/TRBV12-4|NA|TRBJ2-7
CASSLGRIEQYF
TGTGCCAGCAGTTTAGGGCGAATCGAGCAGTACTTC
>few|TRBV25-1|NA|TRBJ1-6
CASRSGPTYSPLHF
TGTGCCAGCAGATCGGGACCGACGTATTCACCCCTCCACTTT
>NA|TRBV30|NA|TRBJ2-3
CAWAVGGPSDTQYF
TGTGCCTGGGCAGTGGGGGGTCCTTCAGATACGCAGTATTTT
>NA|TRBV27|NA|TRBJ1-1
CASRPLYSGFGTEAFF
TGTGCCAGCAGACCCTTGTACAGTGGGTTTGGCACTGAAGCTTTCTTT
>NA|TRBV4-1|TRBD2|TRBJ2-3
CASSQGAGGPPDTQYF
TGCGCCAGCAGCCAAGGGGCGGGGGGGCCCCCAGATACGCAGTATTTT
>NA|TRBV24-1|NA|TRBJ1-1
CATSEPEPPNWDTEAFF
TGTGCCACCAGTGAACCGGAACCCCCTAACTGGGACACTGAAGCTTTCTTT
>once|TRBV11-2|NA|TRBJ2-3
CASSLGYTDPPYF
TGTGCCAGCAGCTTAGGGTACACAGATCCGCCGTATTTT
>NA|TRBV7-2|TRBD1|TRBJ2-3
CASSLQGARQDTLYF
TGTGCCAGCAGCTTACAGGGGGCGCGACAAGATACGCTGTATTTT
>few|TRBV6-5|NA|TRBJ2-2
CAGSPGWNTGELFF
TGTGCCGGGTCCCCGGGATGGAACACCGGGGAGCTGTTTTTT
>few|TRBV19|TRBD1|TRBJ2-7
CASSSRQGEDEQYF
TGTGCCAGTAGTTCAAGACAGGGTGAAGACGAGCAGTACTTC
>few|TRBV29-1|NA|TRBJ1-2
CSVAQNYGYTF
TGCAGCGTTGCCCAAAACTATGGCTACACCTTC
>few|TRBV24-1|NA|TRBJ2-2
CATSDRDTGELFF
TGTGCCACCAGTGACCGGGACACCGGGGAGCTGTTTTTT
>NA|TRBV20-1|NA|TRBJ2-7
CSARSGAPYEQYF
TGCAGTGCTAGGTCGGGGGCTCCCTACGAGCAGTACTTC
>NA|TRBV11-2|TRBD2|TRBJ2-5
CASSASSGVQETQYF
TGTGCCAGCAGCGCGTCTAGCGGGGTCCAAGAGACCCAGTACTTC
>NA|TRBV6-5|TRBD2|TRBJ2-3
CASTPQAGGLGTQYF
TGTGCCAGCACCCCCCAAGCGGGGGGGCTCGGTACGCAGTATTTT
>many|TRBV7-2|NA|TRBJ1-5
CASSLELGQGPYQPQHF
TGTGCCAGCAGCTTAGAACTCGGGCAGGGCCCCTATCAGCCCCAGCATTTT
>NA|TRBV6-2/TRBV6-3|NA|TRBJ2-7
CASSWDKGPARLSYEQYF
TGTGCCAGCAGTTGGGACAAGGGCCCCGCACGCCTCTCCTACGAGCAGTACTTC
>NA|TRBV28|TRBD1|TRBJ1-5
CASSLPETGIRNQPQHF
TGTGCCAGCAGTTTACCCGAGACAGGGATTCGCAATCAGCCCCAGCATTTT
>NA|TRBV5-6|TRBD1|TRBJ2-5
CASSLDRGSTKTQYF
TGTGCCAGCAGCTTGGACAGGGGATCTACGAAGACCCAGTACTTC
>once|TRBV6-6|TRBD2|TRBJ2-3
CACSYLPGAGAVTDTQYF
TGTGCCTGCAGTTACCTCCCTGGAGCGGGGGCGGTGACAGATACCCAGTATTTT
>NA|TRBV6-1|NA|TRBJ1-5
CASSERWGGRSNQPQHF
TGTGCCAGCAGTGAAAGGTGGGGGGGACGGAGCAATCAGCCCCAGCATTTT
>NA|TRBV20-1|NA|TRBJ1-2
CSAYHANGYTF
TGCAGTGCTTACCACGCGAACGGCTACACCTTC
>NA|TRBV6-2/TRBV6-3|NA|TRBJ2-7
CASSSNHWLVSEQYF
TGTGCCAGCAGTTCCAACCACTGGTTAGTATCCGAGCAGTACTTC
>once|TRBV6-5|NA|TRBJ2-2
CASSYSKKVGTPNTGELFF
TGTGCCAGCAGTTACTCGAAAAAAGTGGGGACACCTAACACCGGGGAGCTGTTTTTT
>NA|TRBV2|NA|TRBJ1-2
CASMGRVSYGYTF
TGTGCCAGCATGGGCAGGGTATCCTATGGCTACACCTTC
>many|TRBV7-2|NA|TRBJ1-2
CASSGQMGFREYGYTF
TGTGCCAGCAGCGGACAAATGGGGTTTCGGGAGTATGGCTACACCTTC
>few|TRBV6-1|NA|TRBJ1-2
CASSATAAPNYGYTF
TGTGCCAGCAGTGCGACAGCCGCGCCTAACTATGGCTACACCTTC
>NA|TRBV29-1|TRBD1|TRBJ2-3
CSVEGRGPRGTDTQYF
TGCAGCGTTGAAGGCAGGGGGCCGCGCGGCACAGATACGCAGTATTTT
>many|TRBV20-1|NA|TRBJ1-2
CSARDLGRGYTF
TGCAGTGCTAGAGATCTGGGGCGGGGCTACACCTTC